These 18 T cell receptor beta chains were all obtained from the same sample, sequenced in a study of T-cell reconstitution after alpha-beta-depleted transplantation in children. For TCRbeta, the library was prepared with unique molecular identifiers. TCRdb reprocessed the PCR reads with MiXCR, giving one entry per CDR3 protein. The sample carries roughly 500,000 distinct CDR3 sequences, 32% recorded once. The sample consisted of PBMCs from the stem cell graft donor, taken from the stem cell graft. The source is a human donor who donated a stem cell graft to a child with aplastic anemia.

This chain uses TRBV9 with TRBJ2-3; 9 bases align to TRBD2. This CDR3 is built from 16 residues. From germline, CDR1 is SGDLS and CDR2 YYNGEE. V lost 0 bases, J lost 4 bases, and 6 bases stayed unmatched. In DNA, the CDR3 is TGTGCCAGCAGCGTAGTAGCGGGAGATCCTCCAGATACGCAGTATTTT. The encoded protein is CASSVVAGDPPDTQYF.

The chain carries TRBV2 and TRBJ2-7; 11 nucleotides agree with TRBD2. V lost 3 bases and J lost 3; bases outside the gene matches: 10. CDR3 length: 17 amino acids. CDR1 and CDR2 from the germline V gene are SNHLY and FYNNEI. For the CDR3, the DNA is TGTGCCAGCAGTGAGAGATCCGGGACTAGCGGCCTCTACGAGCAGTACTTC. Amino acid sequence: CASSERSGTSGLYEQYF.

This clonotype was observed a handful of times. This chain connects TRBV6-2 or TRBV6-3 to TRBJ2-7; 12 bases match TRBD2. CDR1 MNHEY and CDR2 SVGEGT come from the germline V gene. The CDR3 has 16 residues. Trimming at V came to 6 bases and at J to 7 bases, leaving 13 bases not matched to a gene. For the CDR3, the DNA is TGTGCCAGCAGCAATATTCTGACTAGCGGGAGAGAAGAGCAGTACTTC. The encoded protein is CASSNILTSGREEQYF.

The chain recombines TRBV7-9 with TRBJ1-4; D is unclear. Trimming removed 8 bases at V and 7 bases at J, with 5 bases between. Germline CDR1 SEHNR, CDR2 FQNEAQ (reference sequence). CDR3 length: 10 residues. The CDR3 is CASCGEKLFF. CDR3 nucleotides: TGTGCCAGCTGCGGTGAAAAACTGTTTTTT. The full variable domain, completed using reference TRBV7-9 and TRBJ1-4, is DTGVSQNPRHKITKRGQNVTFRCDPISEHNRLYWYRQTLGQGPEFLTYFQNEAQLEKSRLLSDRFSAERPKGSFSTLEIQRTEQGDSAMYLCASCGEKLFFGSGTQLSVL.

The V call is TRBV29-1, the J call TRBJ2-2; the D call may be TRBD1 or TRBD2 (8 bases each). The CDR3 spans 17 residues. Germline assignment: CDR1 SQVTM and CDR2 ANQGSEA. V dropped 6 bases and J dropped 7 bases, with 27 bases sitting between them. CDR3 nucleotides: TGCAGCGTCGCAGCCTTAGCGGGGACAGGTTTAAGCGGGGAGCTGTTTTTT. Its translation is CSVAALAGTGLSGELFF.

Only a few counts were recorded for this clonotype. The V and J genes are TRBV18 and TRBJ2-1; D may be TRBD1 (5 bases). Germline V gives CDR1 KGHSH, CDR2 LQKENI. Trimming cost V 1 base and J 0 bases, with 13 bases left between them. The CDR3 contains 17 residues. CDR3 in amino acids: CASSPLGQPSSYNEQFF. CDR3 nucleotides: TGTGCCAGCTCACCACTGGGGCAGCCTTCCTCCTACAATGAGCAGTTCTTC.

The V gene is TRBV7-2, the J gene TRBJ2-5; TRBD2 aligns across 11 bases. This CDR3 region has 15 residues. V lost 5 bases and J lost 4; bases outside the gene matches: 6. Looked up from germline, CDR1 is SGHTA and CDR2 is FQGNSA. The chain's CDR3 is CASSTPSGRRETQYF. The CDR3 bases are TGTGCCAGCAGCACGCCTAGCGGGAGGAGAGAGACCCAGTACTTC.

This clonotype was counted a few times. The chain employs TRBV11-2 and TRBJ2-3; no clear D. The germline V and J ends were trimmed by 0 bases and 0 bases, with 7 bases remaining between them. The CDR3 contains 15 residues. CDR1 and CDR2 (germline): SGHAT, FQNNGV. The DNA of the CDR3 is TGTGCCAGCAGCTTAGACTTCTACAGCACAGATACGCAGTATTTT. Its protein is CASSLDFYSTDTQYF.

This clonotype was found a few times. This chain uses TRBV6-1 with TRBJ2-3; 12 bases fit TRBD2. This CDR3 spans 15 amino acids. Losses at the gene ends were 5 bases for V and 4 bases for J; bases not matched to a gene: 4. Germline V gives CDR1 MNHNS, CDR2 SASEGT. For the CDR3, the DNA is TGTGCCAGCAGTAAGACTAGCGGGAGTTCAGATACGCAGTATTTT. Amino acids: CASSKTSGSSDTQYF.

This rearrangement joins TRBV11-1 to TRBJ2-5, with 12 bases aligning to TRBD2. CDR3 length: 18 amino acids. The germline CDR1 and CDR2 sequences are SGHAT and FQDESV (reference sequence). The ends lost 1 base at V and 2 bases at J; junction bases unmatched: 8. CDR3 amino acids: CASSLGTSGTNQQETQYF. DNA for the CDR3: TGTGCCAGCAGCTTAGGGACTAGCGGGACCAATCAACAAGAGACCCAGTACTTC.

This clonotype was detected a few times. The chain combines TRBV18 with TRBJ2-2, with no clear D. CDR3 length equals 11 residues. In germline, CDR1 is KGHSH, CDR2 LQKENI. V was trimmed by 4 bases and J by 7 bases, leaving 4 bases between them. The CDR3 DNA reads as TGTGCCAGCTCACTACGCGGGGAGCTGTTTTTT. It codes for CASSLRGELFF.

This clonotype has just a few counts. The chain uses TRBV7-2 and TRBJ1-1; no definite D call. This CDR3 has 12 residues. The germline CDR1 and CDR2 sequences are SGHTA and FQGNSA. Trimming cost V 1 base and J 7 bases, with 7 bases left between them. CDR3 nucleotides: TGTGCCAGCAGCTTAGTACCGGGTGAAGCTTTCTTT. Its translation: CASSLVPGEAFF.

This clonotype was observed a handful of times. The chain's CDR3 is CASSLVLTGQETQYF. In nucleotides, the CDR3 is TGTGCCAGCAGTTTAGTTCTGACAGGGCAAGAGACCCAGTACTTC. The chain links TRBV12-3 or TRBV12-4 to TRBJ2-5; 7 nucleotides line up with TRBD1. CDR3 length equals 15 residues. Trimming took 1 base from V and 2 from J; bases not matched to a gene: 4.

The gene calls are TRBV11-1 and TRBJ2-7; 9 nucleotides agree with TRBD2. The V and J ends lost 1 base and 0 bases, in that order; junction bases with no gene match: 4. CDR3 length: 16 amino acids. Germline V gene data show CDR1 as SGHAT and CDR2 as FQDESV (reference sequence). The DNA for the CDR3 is TGTGCCAGCAGCTTAGAAGGGACTAGCAGCTCCTACGAGCAGTACTTC. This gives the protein CASSLEGTSSSYEQYF.

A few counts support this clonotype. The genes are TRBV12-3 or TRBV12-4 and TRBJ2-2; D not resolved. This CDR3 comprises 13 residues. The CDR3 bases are TGTGCAACGCTCAAGGGTCAGGTCGGGGAGCTGTTTTTT. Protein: CATLKGQVGELFF.

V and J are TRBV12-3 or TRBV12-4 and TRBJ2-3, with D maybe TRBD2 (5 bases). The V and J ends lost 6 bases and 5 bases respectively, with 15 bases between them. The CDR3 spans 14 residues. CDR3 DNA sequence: TGTGCCAGCAGCCCAATCCAGCGGAGAGATACGCAGTATTTT. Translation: CASSPIQRRDTQYF.

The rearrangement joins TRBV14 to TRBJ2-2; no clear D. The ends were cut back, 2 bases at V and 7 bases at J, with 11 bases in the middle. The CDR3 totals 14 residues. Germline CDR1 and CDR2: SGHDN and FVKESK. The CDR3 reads CASSQQPTGGELFF. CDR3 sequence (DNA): TGTGCCAGCAGCCAACAACCTACCGGCGGGGAGCTGTTTTTT.

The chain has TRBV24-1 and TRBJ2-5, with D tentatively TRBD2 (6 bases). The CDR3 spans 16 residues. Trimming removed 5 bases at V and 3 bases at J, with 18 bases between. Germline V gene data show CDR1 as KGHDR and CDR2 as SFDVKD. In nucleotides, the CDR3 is TGTGCCACCAGTGCCCCATGGGGGACGGGGGAAGAGACCCAGTACTTC. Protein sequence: CATSAPWGTGEETQYF.